The 27 T cell receptor beta chains below all came from one sample that was sequenced in a study of human T cells and chemical hapten exposure. MiXCR was run by TCRdb on the RACE reads, yielding one entry per CDR3 protein. The table includes about 84,000 distinct CDR3 sequences, about 9.4% detected once. The time point denotes: patch test 2, 6 weeks after DPC sensitization. Treatment meaning: therapeutic diphenylcyclopropenone sensitization with weekly scalp DPC. The specimen comprised whole blood, sampled in connection with sensitization to the hapten diphenylcyclopropenone (DPC). These receptors came from a woman aged 50 to 65 with alopecia areata. Some clones in this sample may be carry-over from other donors' samples.

The rearrangement joins TRBV20-1 to TRBJ1-1; D is ambiguous. Germline V gene data show CDR1 as DFQATT and CDR2 as SNEGSKA (reference sequence). Trimming cost V 2 bases and J 3 bases, with 19 bases left between them. The CDR3 runs to 16 residues. The DNA for the CDR3 is TGCAGTGCTAGACCCCCAGGACGAGCGGTCGACACTGAAGCTTTCTTT. Translated, it gives CSARPPGRAVDTEAFF.

This chain links TRBV27 with TRBJ1-1; 10 bases fit TRBD1. Germline CDR1 and CDR2: MNHEY and SMNVEV (reference sequence). The V and J ends lost 5 bases and 0 bases, in that order; junction bases with no gene match: 6. The CDR3 has 16 residues. CDR3 protein: CASSPGTGALNTEAFF. DNA of the CDR3: TGTGCCAGCAGTCCCGGGACAGGGGCTTTGAACACTGAAGCTTTCTTT.

This clonotype was picked up a small number of times. The chain uses TRBV7-9 and TRBJ1-1, with no clear D. Germline lookup yields CDR1 SEHNR and CDR2 FQNEAQ (reference sequence). The V end was cut by 2 bases, the J end by 5 bases, with 18 bases between. The length of the CDR3 is 16 residues. In DNA, the CDR3 is TGTGCCAGCAGCTTACAGGTTATGGTTGTAGGGACTGAAGCTTTCTTT. Its protein is CASSLQVMVVGTEAFF.

There are a few counts of this clonotype. This chain uses TRBV20-1 with TRBJ1-1; 9 nucleotides align to TRBD1. Germline lookup yields CDR1 DFQATT and CDR2 SNEGSKA (reference sequence). This CDR3 has 13 residues. The J segment lost 8 bases and the V segment lost 2 bases, leaving 6 bases of the junction unmatched. Here the CDR3 DNA reads TGCAGTGCTAGAACAGACAGGGGGGAGGAAGCTTTCTTT. This gives the protein CSARTDRGEEAFF.

As regards this clonotype: Being one base from a much bigger clone, this may be a read error. The CDR3 loop is CASSLLTITGELFF. For the CDR3, the DNA is TGCGCCAGCAGCCTACTGACCATCACCGGGGAGCTGTTTTTT. V usage is TRBV4-3 and J usage is TRBJ2-2; no definite D call. Per the germline V gene, CDR1 is LGHNA and CDR2 is YSLEER. Trimming left V 4 bases short and J 4 bases short, with 10 bases between. The CDR3 covers 14 residues.

This clonotype was seen repeatedly, ten times or more. The chain recombines TRBV12-3 or TRBV12-4 with TRBJ2-1; 12 positions match TRBD2. V was pared by 3 bases and J by 9 bases, with 6 bases of the junction left unmatched. The CDR3 has 15 residues. CDR3 DNA sequence: TGTGCCAGCAGTTTTAATCGACTAGCGGGAGTTGAGCAGTTCTTC. Protein product: CASSFNRLAGVEQFF.

Ten or more counts support this clonotype. The rearrangement links TRBV20-1 to TRBJ2-1, with TRBD2 identical over 12 bases. Germline assignment: CDR1 DFQATT and CDR2 SNEGSKA (reference sequence). The length of the CDR3 is 14 residues. V lost 2 bases, J lost 6 bases, and 2 bases stayed unmatched. In DNA, the CDR3 is TGCAGTGCTAGACTAGCGGGAGGGATCAATGAGCAGTTCTTC. Translation: CSARLAGGINEQFF.

This clonotype was observed a few times. The V gene is TRBV10-3, the J gene TRBJ2-5, with D uncertain. The CDR3 extends over 12 amino acids. CDR1 ENHRY and CDR2 SYGVKD come from the germline V gene. Trimming cost V 1 base and J 4 bases, with 4 bases left between them. The CDR3 DNA follows: TGTGCCATCAGTGAGTGGGGAGAGACCCAGTACTTC. It codes for CAISEWGETQYF.

This chain uses TRBV25-1 with TRBJ1-1; 9 bases are a match to TRBD1. From germline, CDR1 is MGHDK and CDR2 SYGVNS. CDR3 length equals 15 residues. The trim removed 7 bases at V and 3 bases at J, leaving 9 bases unmatched. In DNA form, the CDR3 reads TGTGCCAGCAAAATTCGGGACAGGGAAGACACTGAAGCTTTCTTT. This gives the protein CASKIRDREDTEAFF. The complete variable domain, with remaining parts taken from reference TRBV25-1 and TRBJ1-1, reads EADIYQTPRYLVIGTGKKITLECSQTMGHDKMYWYQQDPGMELHLIHYSYGVNSTEKGDLSSESTVSRIRTEHFPLTLESARPSHTSQYLCASKIRDREDTEAFFGQGTRLTVV.

This clonotype was observed a handful of times. This rearrangement joins TRBV29-1 to TRBJ2-5; 8 nucleotides line up with TRBD2. This CDR3 has 12 amino acids. V lost 7 bases and J lost 5; bases outside the gene matches: 6. Germline loops: CDR1 SQVTM, CDR2 ANQGSEA. In DNA form, the CDR3 reads TGCAGCGGAGCGGGAGCTCAGGAGACCCAGTACTTC. Translation: CSGAGAQETQYF. Full variable domain (outside the CDR3, taken from reference TRBV29-1 and TRBJ2-5): SAVISQKPSRDICQRGTSLTIQCQVDSQVTMMFWYRQQPGQSLTLIATANQGSEATYESGFVIDKFPISRPNLTFSTLTVSNMSPEDSSIYLCSGAGAQETQYFGPGTRLLVL.

V is TRBV10-1 and J is TRBJ2-4, with D possibly matching TRBD1 (6 bases). The CDR3 consists of 17 residues. The V gene's germline CDR1 is WNHNN and CDR2 SYGVQD (reference sequence). The V gene lost 8 bases and the J gene lost 0 bases, with 20 bases spanning the gap. Here the CDR3 reads CASDPRGLDIAKNIQYF. The CDR3 region has the DNA TGCGCCAGCGACCCCAGGGGCCTTGACATAGCCAAAAACATTCAGTACTTC.

This clonotype was seen ten or more times. The rearrangement uses TRBV7-9 and TRBJ1-1; D ambiguous. Germline-derived CDR1 and CDR2 are SEHNR and FQNEAQ (reference sequence). The CDR3 totals 13 residues. Trimming stripped 4 bases from V and 3 bases from J, with 9 bases between. The CDR3 DNA reads as TGTGCCAGCAGCTACGAAACTTACACTGAAGCTTTCTTT. It yields the protein CASSYETYTEAFF.

This clonotype was recorded at least ten times. The chain is built from TRBV6-1 and TRBJ1-5; D remains unclear. This CDR3 contains 13 residues. V lost 6 bases and J 6 bases, leaving 12 bases between the germline ends. CDR1 and CDR2 from the germline V gene are MNHNS and SASEGT. The CDR3 DNA is TGTGCCAGCAGCGCTGTTAAGATTCAGCCCCAGCATTTT. Translated, it gives CASSAVKIQPQHF.

Many counts were recorded for this clonotype. The chain carries TRBV4-1 and TRBJ1-4, with D possibly matching TRBD1 (6 bases). The CDR3 has 14 residues. Per germline, CDR1 MGHRA and CDR2 YSYEKL. With 7 bases removed from V and 6 bases from J, the gap between germline ends came to 15 bases. This chain's CDR3 is CASTRQAGDEKLFF. The CDR3 coding sequence is TGCGCCAGCACCCGACAGGCGGGTGATGAAAAACTGTTTTTT.

A remark on this clonotype: The junction departs from germline at one end; a sequencing error may be responsible. V usage is TRBV11-2 and J usage is TRBJ2-1, with D possibly matching TRBD2 (5 bases). CDR3 length equals 13 residues. Germline CDR1 reads SGHAT; CDR2 reads FQNNGV. The CDR3, as DNA: TGTGCCGGCAGCTCAAATCCCGGGGTTGAGCAGTTCTTC. Amino acids: CAGSSNPGVEQFF.

This clonotype was counted a few times. The chain joins TRBV4-3 to TRBJ2-3; D call uncertain. CDR1 is LGHNA, CDR2 YSLEER, per germline. The CDR3 is 13 residues long. Trimming took 1 base from V and 6 from J, leaving 8 bases between them. CDR3 region: CASSQVYRDTQYF. The CDR3 DNA follows: TGCGCCAGCAGCCAAGTTTATCGGGATACGCAGTATTTT.

The chain couples TRBV7-9 to TRBJ2-7, with 8 bases that match TRBD2. Germline V gene sequence: CDR1 SEHNR, CDR2 FQNEAQ (reference sequence). The V and J ends lost 4 bases and 2 bases, in that order; junction bases with no gene match: 7. CDR3 length: 15 amino acids. CDR3 in DNA: TGTGCCAGCAGCTCAGACGCGGGAGGAACCTACGAGCAGTACTTC. This translates into CASSSDAGGTYEQYF. The entire variable domain, with the rest obtained from reference TRBV7-9 and TRBJ2-7, is as follows: DTGVSQNPRHKITKRGQNVTFRCDPISEHNRLYWYRQTLGQGPEFLTYFQNEAQLEKSRLLSDRFSAERPKGSFSTLEIQRTEQGDSAMYLCASSSDAGGTYEQYFGPGTRLTVT.

This clonotype was detected a few times. The rearrangement links TRBV7-2 to TRBJ2-3; 7 bases match TRBD2. The CDR3 has 17 amino acids. Germline V CDR1 and CDR2: SGHTA, FQGNSA. With 2 bases clipped from V and 1 base from J, the junction kept 9 bases outside the gene matches. DNA for the CDR3: TGTGCCAGCAGCTTAAACGGCGGGAGTTTGGGCACAGATACGCAGTATTTT. This translates into CASSLNGGSLGTDTQYF. Filled out from reference TRBV7-2 and TRBJ2-3, the complete variable domain reads GAGVSQSPSNKVTEKGKDVELRCDPISGHTALYWYRQSLGQGLEFLIYFQGNSAPDKSGLPSDRFSAERTGGSVSTLTIQRTQQEDSAVYLCASSLNGGSLGTDTQYFGPGTRLTVL.

Many counts were recorded for this clonotype. This chain uses TRBV2 with TRBJ2-1; no firm D call. Germline V gene sequence: CDR1 SNHLY, CDR2 FYNNEI. This CDR3 is built from 14 residues. V was pared by 3 bases and J by 2 bases, with 8 bases between. The CDR3 coding sequence is TGTGCCAGCAGTGAGAACTGGGCCTACAATGAGCAGTTCTTC. Translated: CASSENWAYNEQFF.

This clonotype was counted at least ten times. Here the CDR3 reads CASSGSGTLMDEQYF. The CDR3 nucleotides are TGCGCCAGCAGTGGAAGCGGGACGCTGATGGACGAGCAGTACTTC. The chain employs TRBV10-1 and TRBJ2-7; 7 bases are shared with TRBD2. Germline lookup yields CDR1 WNHNN and CDR2 SYGVQD (reference sequence). Trimming took 4 bases from V and 5 from J; bases not matched to a gene: 11. The CDR3 sequence is 15 residues long.

This clonotype was counted ten times or more. J is TRBJ2-1 and V is TRBV20-1; 7 bases fit TRBD2. The J segment lost 4 bases and the V segment lost 2 bases, leaving 8 bases of the junction unmatched. This CDR3 is built from 15 residues. Germline CDR1 reads DFQATT; CDR2 reads SNEGSKA (reference sequence). The chain's CDR3 is CSARKGGSIYNEQFF. In DNA, the CDR3 is TGCAGTGCTAGAAAGGGCGGGAGTATTTACAATGAGCAGTTCTTC.

This clonotype appeared many times. The rearrangement links TRBV20-1 to TRBJ1-1; D not certain. The V gene lost 1 base and the J gene lost 6 bases, with 12 bases spanning the gap. The CDR3 is 13 amino acids. Germline lookup yields CDR1 DFQATT and CDR2 SNEGSKA (reference sequence). The CDR3 loop reads CSARGVRASEAFF. The CDR3, as DNA: TGCAGTGCTAGAGGGGTTAGGGCGTCTGAAGCTTTCTTT.

This clonotype was recorded at least ten times. Here the CDR3 reads CASSVSSGYNGELFF. The DNA for the CDR3 is TGTGCCAGCAGTGTATCTTCCGGGTACAACGGGGAGCTGTTTTTT. This chain connects TRBV12-3 or TRBV12-4 to TRBJ2-2; D is undetermined. The CDR3 is 15 amino acids. The germline V and J ends were trimmed by 5 bases and 7 bases, with 17 bases remaining between them.

This clonotype was recorded at least ten times. The chain has TRBV20-1 and TRBJ2-2, with TRBD1 as a possible D gene (5 bases). The germline V gene has CDR1 DFQATT and CDR2 SNEGSKA (reference sequence). Trimming shortened V by 1 base and J by 4 bases, and 7 bases separated the two germline ends. The CDR3 has 13 amino acids. The CDR3 loop is CSARGGGTGELFF. The CDR3, as DNA: TGCAGTGCTAGAGGGGGCGGCACCGGGGAGCTGTTTTTT.

In this sample, this clonotype turned up a few times. The chain carries TRBV20-1 and TRBJ1-2, with TRBD1 as a possible D gene (6 bases). V was trimmed by 6 bases and J by 0 bases, leaving 11 bases between them. Germline V gene data show CDR1 as DFQATT and CDR2 as SNEGSKA (reference sequence). This CDR3 comprises 13 residues. CDR3: CSANRVPNYGYTF. CDR3 in DNA: TGCAGTGCAAACAGGGTACCTAACTATGGCTACACCTTC.

The chain employs TRBV9 and TRBJ1-1; possible D gene TRBD1, 6 bases. CDR1 and CDR2 (germline): SGDLS, YYNGEE. Trimming shortened V by 0 bases and J by 9 bases, and 12 bases separated the two germline ends. This CDR3 has 13 amino acids. CDR3 sequence reads: CASSVGTEGQAFF. Here the CDR3 DNA reads TGTGCCAGCAGCGTAGGGACAGAAGGCCAAGCTTTCTTT.

V gene TRBV14 combines with J gene TRBJ1-5, with 8 bases matching TRBD1. The CDR3 has 14 amino acids. Germline V gives CDR1 SGHDN, CDR2 FVKESK. The V and J ends lost 4 bases and 7 bases, in that order; junction bases with no gene match: 6. CDR3 DNA: TGTGCCAGCAGCCGACAGGGGATTGACCAGCCCCAGCATTTT. Amino acid sequence: CASSRQGIDQPQHF.